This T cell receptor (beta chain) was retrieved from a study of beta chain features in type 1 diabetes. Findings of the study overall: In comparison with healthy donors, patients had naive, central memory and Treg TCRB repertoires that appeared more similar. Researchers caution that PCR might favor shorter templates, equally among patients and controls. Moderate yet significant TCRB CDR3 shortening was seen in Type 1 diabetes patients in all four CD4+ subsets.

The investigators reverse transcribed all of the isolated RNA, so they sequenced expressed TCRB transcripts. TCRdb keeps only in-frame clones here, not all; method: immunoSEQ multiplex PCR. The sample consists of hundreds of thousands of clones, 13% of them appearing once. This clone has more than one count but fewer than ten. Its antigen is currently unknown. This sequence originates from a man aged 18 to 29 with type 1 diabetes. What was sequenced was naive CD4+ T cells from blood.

In nucleotides, the CDR3 is TGTGCTAGTGGTTTGGTACTCGCCAGGGGGCTCCAAGAGACCCAGTACTTC. Translation gives CASGLVLARGLQETQYF. This sequence joins TRBV12-5 and TRBJ2-5; 8 bases are shared with TRBD1. CDR1 and CDR2 (germline): LGHNT, FRNRAP. The ends lost 0 bases at V and 1 base at J; junction bases unmatched: 7. The CDR3 sequence is 17 residues long.